Shown below are 5 T cell receptor beta chains from a single sample sequenced in a study of cytomegalovirus exposure and HLA in healthy donors (dated by TCRdb to 2016 to 2017). The library was made by the immunoSEQ multiplex PCR assay. For the multiplex PCR, a mixture combining 60 forward primers for TCR Vbeta segments and 13 reverse primers for TCR Jbeta segments was used. TCRdb holds this immuneACCESS table with in-frame rearrangements only. Some clones are missing; in checked studies, unresolved V genes explain under half, and the rest has no known cause. The sample table records around 50,000 clones; around 83% of these occur just once. 4.3% of the sample comes from the top ten. The source material was PBMCs. The receptors stem from a man in his thirties or forties in good health and CMV-seronegative.

The chain joins TRBV29-1 to TRBJ2-3; D call uncertain. Germline loops: CDR1 SQVTM, CDR2 ANQGSEA. Trimming left V 1 base short and J 0 bases short, with 5 bases between. The CDR3 totals 13 residues. The CDR3 protein is CSVEGLSTDTQYF. The CDR3 DNA follows: TGCAGCGTTGAAGGGCTCAGCACAGATACGCAGTATTTT.

This chain connects TRBV7-8 to TRBJ2-7; D gene uncertain. With 1 base removed from V and 2 bases from J, the gap between germline ends came to 9 bases. This CDR3 has 14 residues. The germline V gene has CDR1 SGHVS and CDR2 FQNEAQ. In DNA form, the CDR3 reads TGTGCCAGCAGCTTAGAGGCAGGAACCTACGAGCAGTACTTC. Amino acid sequence: CASSLEAGTYEQYF. The whole variable domain, remainder taken from reference TRBV7-8 and TRBJ2-7, is GAGVSQSPRYKVAKRGQDVALRCDPISGHVSLFWYQQALGQGPEFLTYFQNEAQLDKSGLPSDRFFAERPEGSVSTLKIQRTQQEDSAVYLCASSLEAGTYEQYFGPGTRLTVT.

As regards this clone: Mismatch with germline at one junction end may stem from a read error. The rearrangement joins TRBV7-9 to TRBJ2-6; 9 nucleotides agree with TRBD1. Germline lookup yields CDR1 SEHNR and CDR2 FQNEAQ (reference sequence). CDR3 length equals 18 residues. The chain's CDR3 is CSSSRGQGLLSGANVLTF. CDR3 DNA: TGTTCCAGCAGCCGCGGACAGGGGCTACTTTCTGGGGCCAACGTCCTGACTTTC.

The V and J genes are TRBV19 and TRBJ2-7, with 7 bases aligning to TRBD1. This CDR3 is 15 amino acids long. Germline CDR1 is LNHDA and CDR2 is SQIVND (reference sequence). The junction had 9 bases not matched to a gene; V was cut back by 5 bases and J by 2 bases. CDR3 amino acids: CASSPTGKFTYEQYF. CDR3 sequence (DNA): TGTGCCAGTAGTCCGACAGGGAAATTCACCTACGAGCAGTACTTC.

In its sample, this clone was seen once. The chain uses TRBV10-2 and TRBJ2-3, with 10 positions matching TRBD2. J lost 1 base, V lost 6 bases, and 7 bases had no gene match. CDR1 is WSHSY, CDR2 SAAADI, per germline. This CDR3 region has 16 residues. The CDR3 reads CASRGAGTSGTDTQYF. In nucleotides, the CDR3 is TGCGCCAGCAGGGGAGCCGGGACTAGCGGCACAGATACGCAGTATTTT.